This T cell receptor beta chain originates from a study of CD8 T cells in ankylosing spondylitis. This clonotype has at least ten counts. Its antigen is as yet unknown. In germline, CDR1 is ENHRY, CDR2 SYGVKD. Deletions cut 7 bases from V and 9 bases from J, with 18 bases between. This CDR3 is built from 13 residues. Library preparation for TCR beta used quantitative 5'-RACE with molecular barcodes. Using its own MiXCR run on the 5' RACE reads, TCRdb lists one record per CDR3 protein. The profile shows under 200,000 distinct CDR3 sequences, over 10% of them singletons. General observations from the study: CD8+ cells made up the disease-linked clones, which were relatively rare in peripheral blood. Characteristic of ankylosing spondylitis blood, it appeared, was a TCR beta motif comprising several highly homologous variants. Earlier studies detected some motif variants in reactive arthritis synovial fluid and blood.

The TCR was taken from a female donor with ankylosing spondylitis or in good health (not recorded which). The sequenced material came from blood, either unsorted or a sorted T cell fraction (not recorded which). The chain recombines TRBV10-3 with TRBJ1-1; D is unresolved. As DNA, the CDR3 is TGTGCCATCACCCCCGGCTACCAGACCAAAGCTTTCTTT. Translation gives CAITPGYQTKAFF.